The 28 T cell receptor beta chains given below trace back to one sample, sequenced in a study of cytomegalovirus exposure and HLA in healthy donors. The PCR made use of 60 Vbeta and 13 Jbeta primers. The protocol was immunoSEQ multiplex PCR, while the TCRdb copy is restricted to in-frame clones and leaves out a portion. The profile covers about 110,000 clones, with just over 75% appearing a single time and under 15% taken by the ten largest. The sample was PBMCs. All receptors derive from a man in his thirties or forties in good health and CMV-seropositive.

The V call is TRBV7-6, the J call TRBJ2-7; maybe TRBD1 (6 bases). From germline, CDR1 is SGHVS and CDR2 FNYEAQ. V dropped 6 bases and J dropped 3 bases, with 12 bases sitting between them. The CDR3 is made up of 13 amino acids. CDR3 in DNA: TGTGCCAGCAGTAGGACAGACGACTACGAGCAGTACTTC. This gives the protein CASSRTDDYEQYF.

This rearrangement joins TRBV29-1 to TRBJ1-1; D is possibly TRBD1 (5 bases). Trimming pared 3 bases from V and 0 bases from J, leaving 11 bases between. This CDR3 has 14 amino acids. Germline CDR1 is SQVTM and CDR2 is ANQGSEA. The CDR3 DNA follows: TGCAGCGTTGACCCTCAGGGTTTGAACACTGAAGCTTTCTTT. Translated, it gives CSVDPQGLNTEAFF.

The CDR3 here is CASTDDSGGTGELFF. The CDR3 region has the DNA TGTGCCAGCACCGACGACTCTGGCGGCACCGGGGAGCTGTTTTTT. The rearrangement uses TRBV9 and TRBJ2-2, with unresolved D. CDR3 length equals 15 residues. The V gene's germline CDR1 is SGDLS and CDR2 YYNGEE. V was cut by 6 bases and J by 4 bases, with 16 bases left in between.

V gene TRBV20-1 combines with J gene TRBJ2-5, with D possibly matching TRBD1 (5 bases). Germline assignment: CDR1 DFQATT and CDR2 SNEGSKA (reference sequence). The V gene lost 5 bases and the J gene lost 11 bases, with 12 bases spanning the gap. This CDR3 spans 10 amino acids. The CDR3 spells CSAFDKGQYF. In DNA, the CDR3 is TGCAGTGCTTTTGACAAGGGGCAGTACTTC.

The genes are TRBV18 and TRBJ1-1, with a tentative D call TRBD1 (5 bases). V was clipped by 2 bases and J by 3 bases, with 10 bases between them. This CDR3 has 14 amino acids. Germline V gives CDR1 KGHSH, CDR2 LQKENI. CDR3 nucleotide sequence: TGTGCCAGCTCACCAATAGGGGAGGACACTGAAGCTTTCTTT. Translated, it gives CASSPIGEDTEAFF.

V and J are TRBV4-1 and TRBJ2-7, with TRBD2 as a possible D gene (5 bases). From germline, CDR1 is MGHRA and CDR2 YSYEKL. CDR3 length equals 15 residues. V lost 0 bases and J 7 bases, leaving 16 bases between the germline ends. The CDR3: CASSQDRAFPGEQYF. The DNA for the CDR3 is TGCGCCAGCAGCCAAGATCGGGCGTTCCCGGGGGAGCAGTACTTC.

This clone appeared once. The rearrangement joins TRBV7-9 to TRBJ2-3, with 7 positions matching TRBD1. The germline CDR1 and CDR2 sequences are SEHNR and FQNEAQ (reference sequence). This CDR3 spans 15 amino acids. Trimming cost V 5 bases and J 1 base; bases outside gene matches: 6. The CDR3 region is CASSLQGIGTDTQYF. The DNA for the CDR3 is TGTGCCAGCAGCCTACAGGGGATCGGCACAGATACGCAGTATTTT. Based on the CDR3 plus reference TRBV7-9 and TRBJ2-3, the full variable domain is DTGVSQNPRHKITKRGQNVTFRCDPISEHNRLYWYRQTLGQGPEFLTYFQNEAQLEKSRLLSDRFSAERPKGSFSTLEIQRTEQGDSAMYLCASSLQGIGTDTQYFGPGTRLTVL.

This chain uses TRBV27 with TRBJ2-7; 10 bases map to TRBD1. The J segment lost 4 bases and the V segment lost 6 bases, leaving 6 bases of the junction unmatched. CDR3 length equals 14 residues. Per the germline V gene, CDR1 is MNHEY and CDR2 is SMNVEV (reference sequence). The CDR3 region has the DNA TGTGCCAGCAGAGGGACAGGGGATATGTACGAGCAGTACTTC. Amino acids: CASRGTGDMYEQYF.

This rearrangement joins TRBV29-1 to TRBJ2-7; D call uncertain. The CDR3 is 11 amino acids. CDR1 is SQVTM and CDR2 is ANQGSEA in the germline V gene. Trimming cost V 5 bases and J 2 bases, with 7 bases left between them. The CDR3 loop is CSVRSTYEQYF. CDR3 nucleotides: TGCAGCGTTCGGTCAACCTACGAGCAGTACTTC.

The chain combines TRBV10-3 with TRBJ2-6; TRBD1 agrees at 10 bases. The CDR3 has 17 amino acids. Unmatched junction bases numbered 6, after V lost 3 bases and J lost 4 bases. Germline CDR1 and CDR2: ENHRY and SYGVKD. The CDR3 sequence is CAISEGDRGSGANVLTF. For the CDR3, the DNA is TGTGCCATCAGTGAAGGGGACAGGGGCTCCGGGGCCAACGTCCTGACTTTC.

The chain employs TRBV27 and TRBJ2-5; D possibly corresponds to TRBD2 (6 bases). The J call may be incorrect, as the DNA end agrees better with TRBJ2-7. CDR3 size: 13 residues. CDR1 is MNHEY and CDR2 is SMNVEV in the germline V gene (reference sequence). Written as DNA, the CDR3 is TGTGCCAGCAGTTTAAGGGCGGGATACGAGCAGTACTTC. It encodes CASSLRAGYEQYF.

The chain is built from TRBV5-4 and TRBJ1-2; 9 bases match TRBD1. CDR1 SGHNT and CDR2 YYREEE come from the germline V gene (reference sequence). J was trimmed by 0 bases and V by 0 bases; bases with no gene match: 6. CDR3 length equals 17 residues. The chain's CDR3 is CASSLEDRGPANYGYTF. The CDR3 region has the DNA TGTGCCAGCAGCTTGGAGGACAGGGGCCCAGCTAACTATGGCTACACCTTC.

The chain is built from TRBV28 and TRBJ1-4; TRBD1 matches 9 bases. Germline V gene data show CDR1 as MDHEN and CDR2 as SYDVKM. This CDR3 is built from 15 residues. V trimming: 6 bases; J trimming: 4 bases; junction bases outside the gene matches: 6. This CDR3 is CASSLGTGLNEKLFF. The CDR3 DNA reads as TGTGCCAGCAGCCTGGGGACAGGGCTTAATGAAAAACTGTTTTTT.

The J gene is TRBJ1-1, the V gene TRBV5-1; D perhaps matches TRBD1 (5 bases). The V and J ends lost 3 bases and 1 base respectively, with 10 bases between them. The germline CDR1 and CDR2 sequences are SGHRS and YFSETQ. The CDR3 is 14 amino acids. For the CDR3, the DNA is TGCGCCAGCAGCTCTGGGACTGAGAACACTGAAGCTTTCTTT. This gives the protein CASSSGTENTEAFF.

This sequence joins TRBV5-1 and TRBJ2-5; 11 nucleotides align to TRBD1. The length of the CDR3 is 15 residues. Losses at the gene ends were 1 base for V and 5 bases for J; bases not matched to a gene: 4. Germline loops: CDR1 SGHRS, CDR2 YFSETQ. CDR3 sequence reads: CASSLLGQGGETQYF. As DNA, the CDR3 is TGCGCCAGCAGCTTGCTGGGACAGGGGGGCGAGACCCAGTACTTC.

This clone is a singleton in its sample. V and J are TRBV9 and TRBJ1-4; 7 bases fit TRBD1. CDR3 size: 17 residues. After removal of 2 bases from V and 1 base from J, the junction contained 8 bases not matched to a gene. Per the germline V gene, CDR1 is SGDLS and CDR2 is YYNGEE. CDR3 protein: CASSVGGGGGTNEKLFF. The CDR3 nucleotides read TGTGCCAGCAGCGTTGGAGGAGGGGGCGGAACTAATGAAAAACTGTTTTTT.

This chain's CDR3 is CAWNGQGGWNSPLHF. As DNA, the CDR3 is TGTGCCTGGAATGGACAGGGAGGGTGGAATTCACCCCTCCACTTT. The chain employs TRBV30 and TRBJ1-6, with 8 bases lining up with TRBD1. The germline CDR1 and CDR2 sequences are GTSNPN and SVGIG (reference sequence). V was clipped by 4 bases and J by 7 bases; unmatched bases: 9. The CDR3 covers 15 residues.

This clone was observed a single time. The chain uses TRBV19 and TRBJ2-7; D is ambiguous. With 5 bases removed from V and 2 bases from J, the gap between germline ends came to 10 bases. The CDR3 consists of 13 residues. Germline V gene data show CDR1 as LNHDA and CDR2 as SQIVND (reference sequence). DNA for the CDR3: TGTGCCAGTAGTTATACCCTAGCCTACGAGCAGTACTTC. Translating gives CASSYTLAYEQYF.

This rearrangement joins TRBV28 to TRBJ1-5; 9 bases are a match to TRBD1. The CDR3 spans 15 residues. Germline trimming cut 6 bases from V and 6 bases from J; bases unmatched to any gene: 9. In germline, CDR1 is MDHEN, CDR2 SYDVKM. CDR3 bases: TGTGCCAGCAGCCCCGGGACAGGGTTAGGTCAGCCCCAGCATTTT. It is translated as CASSPGTGLGQPQHF. The whole variable domain, filled in from reference TRBV28 and TRBJ1-5, reads DVKVTQSSRYLVKRTGEKVFLECVQDMDHENMFWYRQDPGLGLRLIYFSYDVKMKEKGDIPEGYSVSREKKERFSLILESASTNQTSMYLCASSPGTGLGQPQHFGDGTRLSIL.

This clone showed up just a few times. The gene calls are TRBV2 and TRBJ2-2; possible D gene TRBD2, 5 bases. The CDR3 is 15 residues long. V was trimmed by 3 bases and J by 6 bases, leaving 14 bases between them. Germline V gives CDR1 SNHLY, CDR2 FYNNEI. The CDR3 protein is CASSDGRVAPGELFF. The CDR3 DNA reads TGTGCCAGCAGTGATGGGCGGGTGGCCCCCGGGGAGCTGTTTTTT.

As to this clone: The sample holds other DNA sequences that translate to the same CDR3. This chain links TRBV28 with TRBJ1-2; TRBD1 might be the D (6 bases). Trimming stripped 4 bases from V and 4 bases from J, with 7 bases between. Germline values: CDR1 MDHEN, CDR2 SYDVKM. The CDR3 contains 12 residues. The CDR3 is CASSWTAYGYTF. In DNA, the CDR3 is TGTGCCAGCAGTTGGACAGCCTATGGCTACACCTTC.

The chain is built from TRBV2 and TRBJ2-7, with D possibly matching TRBD1 (6 bases). Germline V gene sequence: CDR1 SNHLY, CDR2 FYNNEI. The CDR3 runs 15 residues. V lost 0 bases and J lost 3, with 12 bases in between. CDR3 DNA: TGTGCCAGCAGTGAAGCACGGCAGGGGATCTACGAGCAGTACTTC. Translated: CASSEARQGIYEQYF. The whole variable domain, filled in from reference TRBV2 and TRBJ2-7, reads EPEVTQTPSHQVTQMGQEVILRCVPISNHLYFYWYRQILGQKVEFLVSFYNNEISEKSEIFDDQFSVERPDGSNFTLKIRSTKLEDSAMYFCASSEARQGIYEQYFGPGTRLTVT.

The chain employs TRBV7-8 and TRBJ1-2, with a possible D match to TRBD1 (5 bases). Deletions cut 0 bases from V and 6 bases from J, with 11 bases between. The germline V gene encodes CDR1 SGHVS and CDR2 FQNEAQ. This CDR3 spans 14 amino acids. The CDR3 nucleotides read TGTGCCAGCAGCTTAGCGCAGGGTATGGATGGCTACACCTTC. This sequence encodes CASSLAQGMDGYTF.

Details on this clone: Distinct nucleotide sequences in the sample also encode this CDR3. J is TRBJ2-3 and V is TRBV5-1, with D uncertain. Germline CDR1 is SGHRS and CDR2 is YFSETQ. The V gene lost 0 bases and the J gene lost 6 bases, with 8 bases spanning the gap. This CDR3 is 13 amino acids long. CDR3 nucleotide sequence: TGCGCCAGCAGCTTGGTCGCGGAGGATACGCAGTATTTT. This encodes CASSLVAEDTQYF. Filled out from reference TRBV5-1 and TRBJ2-3, the complete variable domain reads KAGVTQTPRYLIKTRGQQVTLSCSPISGHRSVSWYQQTPGQGLQFLFEYFSETQRNKGNFPGRFSGRQFSNSRSEMNVSTLELGDSALYLCASSLVAEDTQYFGPGTRLTVL.

The V and J genes are TRBV5-1 and TRBJ1-4; D might be TRBD1 (5 bases). CDR1 SGHRS and CDR2 YFSETQ come from the germline V gene. V lost 4 bases and J lost 5, with 15 bases in between. The CDR3 is made up of 15 amino acids. CDR3 in amino acids: CASSPSGTENEKLFF. The CDR3 nucleotides are TGCGCCAGCAGCCCGAGCGGGACCGAGAATGAAAAACTGTTTTTT. The whole variable domain, remainder taken from reference TRBV5-1 and TRBJ1-4, is KAGVTQTPRYLIKTRGQQVTLSCSPISGHRSVSWYQQTPGQGLQFLFEYFSETQRNKGNFPGRFSGRQFSNSRSEMNVSTLELGDSALYLCASSPSGTENEKLFFGSGTQLSVL.

The rearrangement uses TRBV5-6 and TRBJ2-2; the match to TRBD1 covers 7 bases. V shed 4 bases, J shed 1 base, and the junction held 1 base outside the gene matches. The CDR3 extends over 14 amino acids. Germline V gene sequence: CDR1 SGHDT, CDR2 YYEEEE. In nucleotides, the CDR3 is TGTGCCAGCAGCGGGGACAGGAACACCGGGGAGCTGTTTTTT. This encodes CASSGDRNTGELFF.

The rearrangement uses TRBV4-3 and TRBJ2-7, with D maybe TRBD2 (5 bases). This CDR3 region has 14 residues. Germline V CDR1 and CDR2: LGHNA, YSLEER. Trimming cost V 1 base and J 6 bases, with 13 bases left between them. CDR3 bases: TGCGCCAGCAGCCAAGGGTCGACGGGGAGCGAGCAGTACTTC. Its protein is CASSQGSTGSEQYF.

This chain joins TRBV7-2 and TRBJ2-7; the D gene is possibly TRBD2 (6 bases). CDR3 length equals 15 residues. Per the germline V gene, CDR1 is SGHTA and CDR2 is FQGNSA. Between the trimmed V and J ends, which lost 4 bases and 1 base, there was a span of 14 bases. The DNA for the CDR3 is TGTGCCAGCAGCTCCCGGTGGGACTTATCCTACGAGCAGTACTTC. It yields the protein CASSSRWDLSYEQYF.